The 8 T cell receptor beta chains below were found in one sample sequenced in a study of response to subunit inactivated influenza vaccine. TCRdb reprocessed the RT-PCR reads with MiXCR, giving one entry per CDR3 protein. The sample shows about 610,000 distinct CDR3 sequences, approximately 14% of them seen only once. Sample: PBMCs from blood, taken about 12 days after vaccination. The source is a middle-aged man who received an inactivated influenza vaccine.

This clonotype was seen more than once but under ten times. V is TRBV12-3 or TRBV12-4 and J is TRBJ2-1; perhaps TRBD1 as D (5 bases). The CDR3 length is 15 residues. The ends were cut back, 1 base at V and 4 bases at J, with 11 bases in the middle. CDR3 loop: CASSLDGRAYNEQFF. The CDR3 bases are TGTGCCAGCAGTTTAGATGGCAGGGCTTACAATGAGCAGTTCTTC.

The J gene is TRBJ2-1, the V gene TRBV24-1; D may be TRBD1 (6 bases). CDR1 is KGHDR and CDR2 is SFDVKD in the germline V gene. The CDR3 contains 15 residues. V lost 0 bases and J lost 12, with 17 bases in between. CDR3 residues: CATSDLRDTFGLQFF. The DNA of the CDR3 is TGTGCCACCAGTGATTTGAGGGACACCTTTGGGTTGCAGTTCTTC.

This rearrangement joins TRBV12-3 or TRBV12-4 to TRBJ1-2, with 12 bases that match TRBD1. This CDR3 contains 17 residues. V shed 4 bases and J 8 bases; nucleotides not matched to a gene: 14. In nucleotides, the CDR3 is TGTGCCAGCAGTTACGTCCCGGGACAGGGGGCGGAGGACGGCTACACCTTC. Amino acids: CASSYVPGQGAEDGYTF.

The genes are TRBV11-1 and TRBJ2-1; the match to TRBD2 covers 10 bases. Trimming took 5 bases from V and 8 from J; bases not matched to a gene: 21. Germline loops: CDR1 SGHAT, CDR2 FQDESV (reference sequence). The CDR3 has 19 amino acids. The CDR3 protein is CASSQPRTLTSGYFYEQFF. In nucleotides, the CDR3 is TGTGCCAGCAGCCAACCTCGAACCCTGACTAGCGGGTATTTTTATGAGCAGTTCTTC.

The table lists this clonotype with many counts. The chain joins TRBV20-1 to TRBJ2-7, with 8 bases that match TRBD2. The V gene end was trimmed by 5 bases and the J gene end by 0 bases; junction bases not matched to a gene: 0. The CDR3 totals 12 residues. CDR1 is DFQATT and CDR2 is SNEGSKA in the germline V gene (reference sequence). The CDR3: CSAGTSSYEQYF. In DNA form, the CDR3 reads TGCAGTGCTGGGACTAGCTCCTACGAGCAGTACTTC.

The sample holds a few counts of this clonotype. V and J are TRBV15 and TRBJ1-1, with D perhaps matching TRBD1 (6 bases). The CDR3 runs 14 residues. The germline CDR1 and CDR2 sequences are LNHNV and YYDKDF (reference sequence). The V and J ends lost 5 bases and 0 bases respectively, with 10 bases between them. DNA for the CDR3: TGTGCCACCAGCCCGGGACAACTGAACACTGAAGCTTTCTTT. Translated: CATSPGQLNTEAFF.

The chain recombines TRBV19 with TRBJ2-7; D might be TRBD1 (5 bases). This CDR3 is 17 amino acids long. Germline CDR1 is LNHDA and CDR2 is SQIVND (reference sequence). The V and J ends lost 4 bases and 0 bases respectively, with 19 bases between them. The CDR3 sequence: CASSRGWGPSVSYEQYF. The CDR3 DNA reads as TGTGCCAGTAGTAGGGGATGGGGCCCCTCAGTCTCCTACGAGCAGTACTTC.

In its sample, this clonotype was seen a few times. The CDR3 coding sequence is TGCGCCAGCAGCCAAGATCACCGGACTGAGAATGAGCAGTTCTTC. This gives the protein CASSQDHRTENEQFF. The V gene is TRBV4-3, the J gene TRBJ2-1; tentative D call: TRBD2 (5 bases). Germline V gene data show CDR1 as LGHNA and CDR2 as YSLEER. CDR3 length equals 15 residues. The V gene lost 0 bases and the J gene lost 7 bases, with 13 bases spanning the gap.